This T cell receptor (beta chain) originates from a study of cytomegalovirus exposure and HLA in healthy donors (dated by TCRdb to the late 2010s). For the wider study: An earlier analysis of approximately 550 of the donors reported 250 to 300 Gb of sequence data and more than 90 million unique TCR beta sequences from 190 million or so T cells. Alongside the repertoire data, information on donor age, sex, ethnicity and CMV serostatus was compiled. High-throughput TCR immunosequencing, statistical association of individual TCRs with disease status, and machine learning were combined to predict cytomegalovirus infection status. Because of strong linkage in the cohort, roughly five DR-DQ haplotypes were treated as single units for association and clustering. In the later analysis, no new phenotypic data were used to find candidate immune exposures; instead, reliance was placed on TCR beta sequences and their occurrence across donors. Typing coverage differed by locus: A, B, C, DRB1 and DQB1 were typed in roughly 620-630 donors, DQA1 in about 560, DPA1 in some 570, and DPB1 in about 450. To decide whether each TCR beta V gene segment behaved as functional or pseudogenic, an earlier analysis of nearly 600 of the donors relied on high-throughput TCR beta sequencing. A later analysis re-examined previously published TCR beta repertoires from 500 to 700 donors and added high-resolution HLA genotyping to investigate patterns of TCR occurrence. Among the roughly 400 genotyped donors, about 85% belonged to the genetic ancestry cluster associated with self-reported Caucasian donors. Roughly 300 gigabases of sequencing data and about 92 million unique TCR sequences made up an early release that covered roughly 670 HLA-typed donors. Among almost 400 genotyped donors of the cohort, an average of about 240,000 unique TCR beta nucleotide sequences were sequenced per donor, 15% to 20% of them non-productive. Genome-wide SNP genotypes for about 65% of the 666 donors were used in a later genetic analysis, which treated that subset as a discovery cohort. In addition to the first cohort of 500 to 850 subjects, a separate validation cohort of 120 different subjects was used. The study was designed to test whether signatures of past pathogen exposure could be identified by cataloging public T cell receptors. Class I and class II HLA loci were covered by the typing at four-digit resolution. Every repertoire in the discovery cohort had been generated on one and the same sequencing platform. The study profiled the T cell repertoires of under 700 subjects by immunosequencing and related them to cytomegalovirus serostatus.

The library relied on the immunoSEQ multiplex PCR assay. For the multiplex PCR, a mixture combining 60 forward primers for TCR Vbeta segments and 13 reverse primers for TCR Jbeta segments was used. The CDR3 region of rearranged TCR beta genes was amplified from genomic DNA by a multiplex PCR assay. The Illumina HiSeq System was used to sequence the amplified TCR beta libraries as 87-base-pair reads. In the source study's methods: A later analysis tallied tens of millions of unique TCR beta chains across the 666 repertoires, and some 10 million of those chains were shared by two or more donors. Raw reads were error-corrected and collapsed into unique sequences by a nearest-neighbor algorithm in which closely related sequences were merged to remove PCR and sequencing errors. To assign V, D and J gene segments, CDR3 sequences were aligned to IMGT reference sequences. For a sequence to be retained, a match of at least six nucleotides was required to both a V gene segment and a J gene segment. A rearrangement counted as productive if the CDR3 had no stop codons and remained in frame with V and J, and every other rearrangement counted as non-productive. CDR3 was defined according to IMGT convention as the region running from the second conserved V-encoded cysteine to the conserved J-encoded phenylalanine. In an earlier analysis of roughly 580 of the donors, sequences lacking an unambiguous match to a single V gene segment were excluded. An earlier analysis of several hundred of the donors classified V segments as functional when productive rearrangements were above 56.7% and as segregating when the standard deviation between donors was above 5%. A statistical classification framework was developed to diagnose cytomegalovirus status using the catalog of TCR beta chain sequences. In a later analysis, TCR nucleotide sequences were compared against IMGT/GENE-DB human TR gene sequences so that V and J genes could be assigned. The TCRdist pipeline was used in a later analysis to assign CDR3 sequences and most-parsimonious VDJ recombination scenarios. In a later analysis, each TCR beta chain was defined by its CDR3 amino acid sequence together with its V-gene family, and reads lacking a unique V-gene family were excluded. A later analysis removed several hundred highly shared, low-generation-probability nucleotide sequences to deal with suspected cross-contamination and a sequencing artifact. In a later analysis, a clonal expansion index was calculated for each public chain from normalized within-repertoire ranks of inferred template counts. In a later analysis, generation probabilities were computed using a VDJ recombination model fitted to out-of-frame rearrangements, and the results were checked against IGoR. In a later analysis, TCR-TCR, TCR-HLA and TCR-CMV co-occurrence was scored with hypergeometric tests, and a repertoire-size bias correction was applied to TCR pairs. False discovery rates were estimated in a later analysis by permuting HLA or CMV assignments 20 times. In a later analysis, co-occurring TCRs were grouped using DBSCAN, and TCRdist sequence similarity was added for clustering within HLA-allele-positive subsets. For co-occurrence clustering, repertoires with fewer than 30,000 or more than 120,000 public chains were excluded, along with five or six repertoires with anomalous nucleotide sharing. TCRdb limited this immuneACCESS table to in-frame rearrangements with V and J called. A share of clones is missing; checked studies link under half to unresolved V genes, and the rest is unexplained. The V and J calls and the clone size are those of that table, but D and trimming were determined from the DNA. This sample's records show approximately 30,000 clones. The ten largest clones capture approximately 2% of the sample.

V has 6 bases trimmed and J has 2 bases trimmed; junction bases matching no gene number 3. The germline V gene sets CDR1 to MNHEY and CDR2 to SVGAGI. CDR3 length: 13 amino acids, cysteine to phenylalanine. Only the CDR3 DNA is retained, 39 bases long and in frame from the first base. With regard to this clone: Its antigen specificity is not known.

The full study reports these points: Immune exposure information for the cohort was limited to CMV serostatus. A cluster of highly shared sequence variants was judged likely to represent a technical artifact of the sequencing pipeline. Roughly uniform sequencing depth across donors was assumed in presence/absence analyses, although this assumption may not hold. In a later genetic analysis, a missense DCLRE1C variant was associated with V-gene and J-gene trimming of TCR beta chains, and the association was replicated in an independent cohort. A later genetic analysis reported fewer N-insertions in productive TCRs among donors in an Asian-associated ancestry cluster than the 666-donor mean. When HLA alleles, especially DR and DQ, strongly co-occurred, TCR associations were difficult to assign to individual alleles. Because counts were too low, roughly 16 rarely observed V segments, including chromosome 9 orphons, were left out of the earlier analysis of 500 to 750 of the donors. In an earlier analysis of a few hundred of the donors, most TCR beta V segments were observed in productive rearrangements about 90% or about 30% of the time, broadly matching IMGT annotations. According to a later analysis, parvovirus B19, influenza, CMV and Epstein-Barr virus appeared linked to several top co-occurrence clusters. Because some donors lacked HLA typing at each locus, the association tests relied only on the typed subset. Most TCR sequences were seen in very few donors, while some public TCRs were found in many individuals. Most CMV-associated TCR beta chains appeared to be HLA-restricted in a later analysis, and the HLA associations seemed to be driven largely by CMV exposure. A later analysis found that HLA-associated TCR beta chains were more clonally expanded and had lower generation probabilities than equally common non-associated chains. A few of the identified cytomegalovirus-associated TCR beta chains were confirmed in vitro to be specific for cytomegalovirus antigens. In a later analysis, TCR association rates were found to vary across HLA loci, with the most associated TCRs seen for DRB1 alleles and the fewest for HLA-C alleles. Only TCR beta chains were sequenced in this cohort, and the absence of alpha or paired-chain data limited detectable features. The study gave a list of more than 150 TCR beta chains associated with cytomegalovirus. Specific HLA alleles were associated with more than 15,000 TCR beta sequences at a false discovery rate of 0.05 in a later analysis. The classifier was reported to diagnose cytomegalovirus status with high specificity and sensitivity in both the original and validation cohorts. A further reported finding was that TCR beta sequences accurately predicted the HLA-A and HLA-B alleles for most subjects in the first cohort. Because the 87-base-pair reads could not distinguish some IMGT-functional V segments, including TRBV6-2 and TRBV6-3, those segments were excluded. It was suggested by the authors that the approach could potentially be generalized to other disease states and immunological phenotypes. Linkage disequilibrium might explain the correlated functional status among segregating V segments, but an unknown experimental factor could not be ruled out.

In total, 600 or so healthy bone marrow donors made up the cohort. Cohort members were all nominally healthy when sampled, although unrecorded immune exposures were likely present. The donor tested CMV seropositive and was one of the 289 seropositive cohort members. A peripheral blood sample was provided by each donor, and peripheral blood mononuclear cells were used for TCR beta sequencing. The Qiagen DNeasy Blood Extraction Kit was used to extract genomic DNA from the blood cell samples. In this chain, TRBV6-5 is recombined with TRBJ2-7; the junction holds 8 bases that match TRBD1. The sequence derives from a middle-aged woman in good health and CMV-seropositive. Material for sequencing was PBMCs. The sequenced DNA is TGTGCCAGCAGGCAACAGGGGGCCTACGAGCAGTACTTC. It codes for CASRQQGAYEQYF.